This TCR beta chain was retrieved from a study of T cell repertoires in cytomegalovirus infection. Across the study: Indications came from public TCR beta signatures; they pointed to CMV infection and to a matching HLA type.

Via MiXCR, TCRdb re-called the reads, giving one row per CDR3 protein. The data contain some 940,000 distinct CDR3 sequences, about 33% of them singletons. CDR3 size: 13 residues. Trimming removed 6 bases from V and 6 bases from J; junction bases left unmatched: 4. Regarding this clonotype: Its antigen remains unidentified.

This receptor was taken from a human donor in good health (CMV status not recorded). Some clones in this sample may be carry-over from other donors' samples. The rearrangement joins TRBV12-3 or TRBV12-4 to TRBJ1-1; TRBD1 matches 10 bases. The sequences come from cultured CD8+ T cells from PBMCs, collected from culture after CMV antigen stimulation. Written as DNA, the CDR3 is TGTGCCAGCAGACCAGGGACAGGGGCTGAAGCTTTCTTT. This gives the protein CASRPGTGAEAFF.